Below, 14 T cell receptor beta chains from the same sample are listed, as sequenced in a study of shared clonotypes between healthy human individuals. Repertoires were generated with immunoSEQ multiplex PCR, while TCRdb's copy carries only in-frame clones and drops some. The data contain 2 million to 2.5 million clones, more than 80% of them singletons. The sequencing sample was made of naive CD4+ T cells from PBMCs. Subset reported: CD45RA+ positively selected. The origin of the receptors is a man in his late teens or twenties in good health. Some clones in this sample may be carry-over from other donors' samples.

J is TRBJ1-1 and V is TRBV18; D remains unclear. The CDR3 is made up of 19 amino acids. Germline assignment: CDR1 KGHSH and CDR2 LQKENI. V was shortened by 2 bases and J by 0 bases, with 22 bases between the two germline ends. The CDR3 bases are TGTGCCAGCTCACCAATCGAAGGTAGGCTAATCGTCATGAACACTGAAGCTTTCTTT. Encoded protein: CASSPIEGRLIVMNTEAFF.

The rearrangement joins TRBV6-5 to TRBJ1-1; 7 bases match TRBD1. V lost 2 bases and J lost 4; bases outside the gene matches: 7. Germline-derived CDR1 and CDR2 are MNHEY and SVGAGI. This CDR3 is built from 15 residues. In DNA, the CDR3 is TGTGCCAGCAGTTACACTCCGGGACAGTTCACTGAAGCTTTCTTT. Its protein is CASSYTPGQFTEAFF.

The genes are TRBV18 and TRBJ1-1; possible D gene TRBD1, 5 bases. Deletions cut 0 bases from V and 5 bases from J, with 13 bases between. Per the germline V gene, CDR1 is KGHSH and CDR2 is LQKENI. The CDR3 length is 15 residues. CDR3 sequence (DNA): TGTGCCAGCTCACCACCACACGGGACTGGGACTGAAGCTTTCTTT. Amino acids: CASSPPHGTGTEAFF.

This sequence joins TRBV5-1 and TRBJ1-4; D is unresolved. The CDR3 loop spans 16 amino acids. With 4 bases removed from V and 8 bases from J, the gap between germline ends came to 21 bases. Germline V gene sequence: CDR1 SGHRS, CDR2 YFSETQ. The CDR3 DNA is TGCGCCAGCAGCCCGGGTAAGAACGCTCTACCCGAAAAACTGTTTTTT. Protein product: CASSPGKNALPEKLFF. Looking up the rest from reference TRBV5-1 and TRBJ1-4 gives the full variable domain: KAGVTQTPRYLIKTRGQQVTLSCSPISGHRSVSWYQQTPGQGLQFLFEYFSETQRNKGNFPGRFSGRQFSNSRSEMNVSTLELGDSALYLCASSPGKNALPEKLFFGSGTQLSVL.

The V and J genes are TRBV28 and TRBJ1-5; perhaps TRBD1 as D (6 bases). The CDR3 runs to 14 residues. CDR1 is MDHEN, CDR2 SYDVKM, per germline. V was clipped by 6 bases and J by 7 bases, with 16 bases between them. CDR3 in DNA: TGTGCCAGCAGACCCGGAGGGGGTGGCCAGCCCCAGCATTTT. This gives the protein CASRPGGGGQPQHF.

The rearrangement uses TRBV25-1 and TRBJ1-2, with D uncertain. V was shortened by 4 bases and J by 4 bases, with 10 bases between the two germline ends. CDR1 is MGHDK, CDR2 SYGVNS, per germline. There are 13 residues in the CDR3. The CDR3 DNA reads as TGTGCCAGCAGTGGGTTAGCACCCTATGGCTACACCTTC. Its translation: CASSGLAPYGYTF.

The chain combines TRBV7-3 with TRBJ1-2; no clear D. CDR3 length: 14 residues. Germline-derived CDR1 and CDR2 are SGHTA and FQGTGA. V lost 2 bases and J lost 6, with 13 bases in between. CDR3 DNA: TGTGCCAGCAGCTTATCAGGTACCGAAGATGGCTACACCTTC. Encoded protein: CASSLSGTEDGYTF.

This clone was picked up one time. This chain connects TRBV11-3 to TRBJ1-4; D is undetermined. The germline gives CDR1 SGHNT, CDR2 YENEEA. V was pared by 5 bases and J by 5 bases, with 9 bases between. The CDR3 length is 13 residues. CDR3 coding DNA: TGTGCCAGCAGCCGATCCCTGAATGAAAAACTGTTTTTT. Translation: CASSRSLNEKLFF.

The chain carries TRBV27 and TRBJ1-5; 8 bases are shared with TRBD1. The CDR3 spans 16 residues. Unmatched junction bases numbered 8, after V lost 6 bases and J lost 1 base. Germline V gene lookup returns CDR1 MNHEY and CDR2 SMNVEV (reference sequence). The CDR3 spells CASRRLDRESNQPQHF. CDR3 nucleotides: TGTGCCAGCAGACGTCTGGACAGGGAAAGCAATCAGCCCCAGCATTTT.

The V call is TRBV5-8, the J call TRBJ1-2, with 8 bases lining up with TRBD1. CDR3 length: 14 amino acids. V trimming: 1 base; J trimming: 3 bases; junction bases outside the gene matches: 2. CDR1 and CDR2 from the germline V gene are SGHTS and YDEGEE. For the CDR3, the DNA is TGTGCCAGCAGCTTGAAGGACAGGGACTATGGCTACACCTTC. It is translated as CASSLKDRDYGYTF.

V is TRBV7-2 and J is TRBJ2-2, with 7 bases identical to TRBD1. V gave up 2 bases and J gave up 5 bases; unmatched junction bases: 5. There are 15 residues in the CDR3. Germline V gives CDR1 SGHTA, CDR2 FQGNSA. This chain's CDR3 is CASSLKGAGTGELFF. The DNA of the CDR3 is TGTGCCAGCAGCTTAAAGGGGGCAGGGACCGGGGAGCTGTTTTTT. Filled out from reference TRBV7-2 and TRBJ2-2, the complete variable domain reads GAGVSQSPSNKVTEKGKDVELRCDPISGHTALYWYRQSLGQGLEFLIYFQGNSAPDKSGLPSDRFSAERTGGSVSTLTIQRTQQEDSAVYLCASSLKGAGTGELFFGEGSRLTVL.

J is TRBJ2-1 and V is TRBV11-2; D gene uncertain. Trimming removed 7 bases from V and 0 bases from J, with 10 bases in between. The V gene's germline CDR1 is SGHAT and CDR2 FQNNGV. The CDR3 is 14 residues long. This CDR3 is CASNLRSSYNEQFF. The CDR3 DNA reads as TGTGCCAGCAACCTTCGATCCTCCTACAATGAGCAGTTCTTC.

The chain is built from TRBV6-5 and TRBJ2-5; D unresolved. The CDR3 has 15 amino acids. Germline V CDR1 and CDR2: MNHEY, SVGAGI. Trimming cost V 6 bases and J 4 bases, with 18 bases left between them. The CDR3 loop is CASSKLLASRETQYF. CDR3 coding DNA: TGTGCCAGCAGCAAATTACTCGCGAGCCGAGAGACCCAGTACTTC.

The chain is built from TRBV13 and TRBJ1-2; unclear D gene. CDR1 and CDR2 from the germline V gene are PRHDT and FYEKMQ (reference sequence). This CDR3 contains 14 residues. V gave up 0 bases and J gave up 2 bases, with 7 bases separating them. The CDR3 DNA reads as TGTGCCAGCAGCTTAGGTTTACAGAACTATGGCTACACCTTC. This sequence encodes CASSLGLQNYGYTF.